These T cell receptor beta chains were read from a single sample in a study of shared clonotypes between healthy human individuals. This table comes from immunoSEQ multiplex PCR, and its TCRdb copy is limited to in-frame clones, with some not included. The profile shows 100,000 to 120,000 clones, under 70% of them singletons. The source material was memory CD8+ T cells sorted from blood. These receptors were collected from a woman younger than 45 in good health. The CDR3 runs from the conserved cysteine through the conserved F or W. A D gene is named only where the DNA matches it firmly. The size of a clone is reported for some rows only, either as once, few or many, or as a class for expanded clones.

clone size | J gene | V gene | D gene | CDR3 protein | CDR3 DNA
NA | TRBJ2-7 | TRBV4-1 | NA | CASSPGAPYEQYF | TGCGCCAGCAGCCCGGGTGCCCCCTACGAGCAGTACTTC
NA | TRBJ1-5 | TRBV19 | NA | CASSISTAGGNQPQHF | TGTGCCAGTAGTATAAGTACCGCCGGGGGCAATCAGCCCCAGCATTTT
NA | TRBJ2-2 | TRBV4-1 | NA | CASSFTLNGYWSDTGELFF | TGCGCCAGCAGCTTCACATTAAACGGGTACTGGTCGGACACCGGGGAGCTGTTTTTT
NA | TRBJ2-7 | TRBV9 | NA | CASSPNIRDGEFGYEQYF | TGTGCCAGCAGCCCAAATATTCGGGACGGGGAGTTCGGCTACGAGCAGTACTTC
once | TRBJ2-7 | TRBV2 | TRBD1 | CASSEALLRTGGAHEQYF | TGTGCCAGCAGTGAAGCGCTTTTGAGGACAGGGGGCGCCCACGAGCAGTACTTC
once | TRBJ2-2 | TRBV9 | NA | CASSVGGVHTGELFF | TGTGCCAGCAGCGTAGGAGGGGTTCACACCGGGGAGCTGTTTTTT
NA | TRBJ2-7 | TRBV10-3 | NA | CAISESVSGYEQYF | TGTGCCATCAGTGAGTCTGTTAGCGGATACGAGCAGTACTTC
once | TRBJ1-1 | TRBV28 | NA | CASSSQYADNGGTEAFF | TGTGCCAGCAGTTCCCAATATGCCGACAACGGCGGCACTGAAGCTTTCTTT
NA | TRBJ2-5 | TRBV7-2 | NA | CASSFGGSQETQYF | TGTGCCAGCAGCTTCGGGGGTTCCCAAGAGACCCAGTACTTC
NA | TRBJ1-5 | TRBV2 | TRBD1 | CASRQGVQGYSNQPQHF | TGTGCCAGCAGGCAGGGGGTTCAGGGGTATAGCAATCAGCCCCAGCATTTT
many | TRBJ2-2 | TRBV6-1 | TRBD2 | CASAHGAGASGELFF | TGTGCCAGCGCCCACGGGGCGGGAGCGAGCGGGGAGCTGTTTTTT
NA | TRBJ1-2 | TRBV5-6 | TRBD1 | CASGRTGSLPYGYTF | TGTGCCAGCGGCCGGACAGGGTCATTGCCCTATGGCTACACCTTC
many | TRBJ2-2 | TRBV6-4 | TRBD2 | CASSPGLADTGELFF | TGTGCCAGCAGTCCGGGACTAGCGGACACCGGGGAGCTGTTTTTT
NA | TRBJ2-7 | TRBV10-3 | NA | CAISGTVENRAPLWEQYF | TGTGCCATCAGTGGGACTGTCGAAAACAGGGCCCCCCTATGGGAGCAGTACTTC
NA | TRBJ1-3 | TRBV2 | NA | CASSGTLRDFSGNTIYF | TGTGCCAGCAGTGGGACTTTAAGGGACTTCTCTGGAAACACCATATATTTT
few | TRBJ1-1 | TRBV7-3 | TRBD1 | CASSRDRGDTEAFF | TGTGCCAGCAGTCGCGACAGGGGGGACACTGAAGCTTTCTTT
NA | TRBJ2-3 | TRBV9 | NA | CASSALASLTDTQYF | TGTGCCAGCAGCGCCCTAGCGTCCCTCACAGATACGCAGTATTTT
NA | TRBJ1-5 | TRBV4-1 | TRBD1 | CASSQVTGESQPQHF | TGCGCCAGCAGCCAAGTTACAGGGGAGAGCCAGCCCCAGCATTTT
NA | TRBJ2-7 | TRBV4-2 | TRBD2 | CASSQEPAGGPYEQYF | TGTGCCAGCAGCCAAGAACCCGCGGGAGGGCCGTACGAGCAGTACTTC
once | TRBJ2-7 | TRBV13 | TRBD2 | CASSHLAGDPITYEQYF | TGTGCCAGCAGTCATCTAGCGGGAGACCCGATTACCTACGAGCAGTACTTC
NA | TRBJ1-5 | TRBV28 | NA | CASSSLKYSNQPQHF | TGTGCCAGCAGTAGTTTAAAGTATAGCAATCAGCCCCAGCATTTT
many | TRBJ1-5 | TRBV28 | NA | CASSLSQPQHF | TGTGCCAGCAGTTTGTCCCAGCCCCAGCATTTT
few | TRBJ2-7 | TRBV9 | NA | CASSVATGVYEQYF | TGTGCCAGCAGCGTAGCCACGGGAGTCTACGAGCAGTACTTC
many | TRBJ1-2 | TRBV27 | NA | CASSGNYGYTF | TGTGCCAGCAGTGGTAACTATGGCTACACCTTC
NA | TRBJ1-1 | TRBV5-1 | NA | CASSEDTEAFF | TGCGCCAGCAGCGAAGACACTGAAGCTTTCTTT
once | TRBJ2-1 | TRBV7-6 | NA | CASSLELAAYNEQFF | TGTGCCAGCAGCTTGGAACTAGCAGCCTACAATGAGCAGTTCTTC
NA | TRBJ2-3 | TRBV14 | NA | CASSDTSRFSTDTQYF | TGTGCCAGCAGCGACACTAGCAGGTTTAGCACAGATACGCAGTATTTT
few | TRBJ2-1 | TRBV2 | TRBD1 | CASRSGTGVGEQFF | TGTGCCAGCAGATCCGGGACAGGGGTGGGTGAGCAGTTCTTC
NA | TRBJ1-1 | TRBV7-9 | NA | CASSLDIQWNTEAFF | TGTGCCAGCAGCTTAGACATTCAATGGAACACTGAAGCTTTCTTT
NA | TRBJ2-7 | TRBV2 | NA | CASSLTLGQLAYEQYF | TGTGCCAGCAGCCTCACCCTTGGACAGCTTGCCTACGAGCAGTACTTC
NA | TRBJ2-1 | TRBV10-3 | NA | CAISGFDFNEQFF | TGTGCCATCAGTGGGTTTGATTTCAATGAGCAGTTCTTC
few | TRBJ2-1 | TRBV2 | NA | CASREIGNEQFF | TGTGCCAGCAGGGAGATTGGCAATGAGCAGTTCTTC
NA | TRBJ2-7 | TRBV4-1 | TRBD1 | CASSLRDRSSYEQYF | TGCGCCAGCAGCCTTCGGGACAGGAGCTCCTACGAGCAGTACTTC
NA | TRBJ2-7 | TRBV30 | NA | CAWSLARALNSEQYF | TGTGCCTGGAGTTTGGCGCGGGCGTTGAACTCCGAGCAGTACTTC
NA | TRBJ1-1 | TRBV19 | NA | CASSIGTVTEAFF | TGTGCCAGTAGTATAGGGACAGTCACTGAAGCTTTCTTT
NA | TRBJ2-7 | TRBV28 | NA | CASRMRTSHSSYEQYF | TGTGCCAGCAGAATGAGGACTTCCCATTCCTCCTACGAGCAGTACTTC
once | TRBJ2-3 | TRBV27 | TRBD2 | CASRKGLAGANTQYF | TGTGCCAGCAGGAAGGGACTAGCGGGAGCAAATACGCAGTATTTT
once | TRBJ2-7 | TRBV6-6 | TRBD1 | CASSTTGDEQYF | TGTGCCAGCAGTACGACAGGGGACGAGCAGTACTTC
NA | TRBJ2-5 | TRBV6-1 | NA | CASSEGATGAETQYF | TGTGCCAGCAGTGAAGGGGCCACGGGGGCAGAGACCCAGTACTTC
NA | TRBJ1-5 | TRBV28 | NA | CASSPSRGAQPQHF | TGTGCCAGCAGCCCTTCCCGGGGGGCGCAGCCCCAGCATTTT
NA | TRBJ2-1 | TRBV6-1 | TRBD2 | CASSEAAGAFNEQFF | TGTGCCAGCAGTGAAGCGGCGGGAGCCTTCAATGAGCAGTTCTTC
many | TRBJ1-5 | TRBV6-1 | TRBD1 | CASSEAPGQGNQPQHF | TGTGCCAGCAGTGAAGCCCCCGGACAGGGCAATCAGCCCCAGCATTTT
NA | TRBJ2-5 | TRBV29-1 | NA | CSVFRGQETQYF | TGCAGCGTTTTCCGGGGCCAAGAGACCCAGTACTTC
NA | TRBJ1-3 | TRBV10-3 | NA | CAISDPDSRRNTIYF | TGTGCCATCAGTGACCCAGACAGTCGGAGAAACACCATATATTTT
NA | TRBJ2-7 | TRBV5-1 | TRBD1 | CASSLWTGTYEQYF | TGCGCCAGCAGCTTGTGGACAGGGACCTACGAGCAGTACTTC
NA | TRBJ2-7 | TRBV7-9 | NA | CASRQKGAGPYEQYF | TGTGCCAGCAGACAAAAGGGTGCGGGACCCTACGAGCAGTACTTC
NA | TRBJ2-7 | TRBV6-6 | NA | CASSSRRNEQYF | TGTGCCAGCAGTTCTAGGAGGAACGAGCAGTACTTC
NA | TRBJ2-7 | TRBV9 | NA | CASSYRGTPYEQYF | TGTGCCAGCAGCTACCGGGGGACCCCTTACGAGCAGTACTTC
NA | TRBJ1-2 | TRBV28 | NA | CASTSGTAYYGYTF | TGTGCCAGCACCTCGGGAACGGCTTACTATGGCTACACCTTC
NA | TRBJ1-5 | TRBV7-9 | NA | CASCQGRCPWQPQHF | TGTGCCAGCTGTCAGGGTCGGTGCCCCTGGCAGCCCCAGCATTTT
NA | TRBJ2-1 | TRBV9 | TRBD2 | CASSVEAGGSYNEQFF | TGTGCCAGCAGCGTAGAAGCGGGAGGGTCCTACAATGAGCAGTTCTTC